This T cell receptor (beta chain) was sequenced during a study of T cells in Graves' hyperthyroidism and ophthalmopathy. Study context: Blood from the periphery was taken at initial diagnosis, before any treatment.

Using RNA transcripts as the source, TCR beta CDR3 regions were amplified. During a first-round RT-PCR of the TCR CDR3, the HTBI primer set was used. TCRdb independently ran MiXCR on the multiplex PCR reads; one entry per CDR3 protein. The repertoire holds fewer than 650,000 distinct CDR3 sequences, with around 14% as singletons. The CDR3 is 16 residues long. The ends were cut back, 4 bases at V and 3 bases at J, with 19 bases in the middle. CDR1 and CDR2 (germline): MNHEY, SMNVEV (reference sequence). This chain connects TRBV27 to TRBJ2-7, with a possible D match to TRBD2 (5 bases). This sequence originates from a woman younger than 45 with Graves' hyperthyroidism that later progressed to Graves' ophthalmopathy. Sequenced sample: blood. CDR3 DNA: TGTGCCAGCAGTTCGGCCTACCGCGGACGGGACTACGAGCAGTACTTC. It codes for CASSSAYRGRDYEQYF.